This T cell receptor beta chain emerged from a study of regulatory T cells in long-lasting Graves disease. The sample holds many counts of this clonotype. Its matching antigen is unknown. The CDR3 is 13 amino acids. J gave up 4 bases and V 5 bases, and 3 bases lay outside the gene matches. Germline V gene data show CDR1 as SQVTM and CDR2 as ANQGSEA. iRepertoire HTBI primers and Arm-PCR of CDR3 regions built TCR beta libraries. TCRdb itself ran the multiplex PCR reads through MiXCR, one entry per CDR3 protein. In the table there are 450,000 to 600,000 distinct CDR3 sequences, 13% of which are singletons. Specified time point: newly diagnosed GD, antithyroid drugs for less than 3 months. The TCR library was made from RNA that had been extracted from PBMCs in TRIzol. Findings of the study overall: Patients with persistent Graves' had lower TCR diversity than newly diagnosed patients. Under persistent disease, TRBV28, TRBJ1-2 and TRBJ2-5 were used preferentially. Whereas approximately 980 public clonotypes were shared by new patients, persistent patients shared more, at a few thousand.

These same records also appear under a second study, on T cells in Graves' hyperthyroidism and ophthalmopathy. That paper adds: The model predicted ophthalmopathy a median approximately 6.3 months before onset.

This chain connects TRBV29-1 to TRBJ2-3; 10 bases are shared with TRBD2. This TCR came from a man aged 30 to 45 with Graves disease. The input for sequencing was peripheral blood mononuclear cells (PBMCs), taken at new diagnosis, from a patient treated with antithyroid drugs. CDR3 DNA: TGCAGCGTTCCTAGCGGGAGCGCAGATACGCAGTATTTT. It translates to CSVPSGSADTQYF.